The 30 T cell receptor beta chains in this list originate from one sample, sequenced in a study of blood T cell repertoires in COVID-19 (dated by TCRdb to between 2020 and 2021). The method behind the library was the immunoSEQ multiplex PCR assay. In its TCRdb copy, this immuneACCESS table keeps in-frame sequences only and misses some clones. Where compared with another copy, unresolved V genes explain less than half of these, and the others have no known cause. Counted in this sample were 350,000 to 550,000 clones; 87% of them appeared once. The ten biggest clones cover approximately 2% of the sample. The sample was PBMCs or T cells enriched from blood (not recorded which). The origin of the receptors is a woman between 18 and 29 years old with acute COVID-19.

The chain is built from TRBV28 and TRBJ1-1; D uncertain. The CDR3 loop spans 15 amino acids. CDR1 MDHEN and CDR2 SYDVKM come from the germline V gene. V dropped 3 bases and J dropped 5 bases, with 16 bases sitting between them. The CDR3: CASSFKPGGFTEAFF. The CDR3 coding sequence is TGTGCCAGCAGTTTTAAGCCAGGAGGGTTTACTGAAGCTTTCTTT.

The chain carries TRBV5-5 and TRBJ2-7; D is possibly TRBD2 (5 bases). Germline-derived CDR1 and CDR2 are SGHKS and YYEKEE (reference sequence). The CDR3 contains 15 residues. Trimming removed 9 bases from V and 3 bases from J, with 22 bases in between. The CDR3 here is CATLSFGISNYEQYF. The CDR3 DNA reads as TGTGCCACCCTCAGCTTCGGGATATCTAACTACGAGCAGTACTTC.

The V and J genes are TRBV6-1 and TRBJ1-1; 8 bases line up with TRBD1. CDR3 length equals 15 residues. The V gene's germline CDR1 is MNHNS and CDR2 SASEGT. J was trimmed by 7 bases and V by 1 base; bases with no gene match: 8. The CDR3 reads CASSEDPDRGFEAFF. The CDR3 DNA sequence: TGTGCCAGCAGTGAAGACCCCGACAGGGGCTTTGAAGCTTTCTTT.

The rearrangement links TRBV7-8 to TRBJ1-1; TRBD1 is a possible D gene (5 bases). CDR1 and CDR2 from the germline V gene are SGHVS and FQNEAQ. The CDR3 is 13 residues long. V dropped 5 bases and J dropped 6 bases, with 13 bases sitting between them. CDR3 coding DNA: TGTGCCAGCAGCACCAGGGTTGGCGCTGAAGCTTTCTTT. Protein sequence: CASSTRVGAEAFF.

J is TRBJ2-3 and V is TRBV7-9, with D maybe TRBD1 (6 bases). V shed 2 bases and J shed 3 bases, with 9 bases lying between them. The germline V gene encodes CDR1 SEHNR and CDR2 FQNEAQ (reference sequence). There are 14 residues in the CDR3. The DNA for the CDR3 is TGTGCCAGCAGCTTATCAGGGGCTACAGATACGCAGTATTTT. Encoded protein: CASSLSGATDTQYF.

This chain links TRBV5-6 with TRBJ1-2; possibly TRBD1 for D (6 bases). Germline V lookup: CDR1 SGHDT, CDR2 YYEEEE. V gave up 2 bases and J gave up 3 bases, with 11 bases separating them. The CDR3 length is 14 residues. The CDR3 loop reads CASSLIRGDYGYTF. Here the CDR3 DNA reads TGTGCCAGCAGCTTAATCAGGGGTGACTATGGCTACACCTTC.

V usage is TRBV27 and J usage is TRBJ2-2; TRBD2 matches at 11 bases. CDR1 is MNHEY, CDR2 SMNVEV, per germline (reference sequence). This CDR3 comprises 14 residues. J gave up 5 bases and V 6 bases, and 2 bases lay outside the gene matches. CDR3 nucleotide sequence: TGTGCCAGCAGGGGGACTAGCGGAACCGGGGAGCTGTTTTTT. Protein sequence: CASRGTSGTGELFF.

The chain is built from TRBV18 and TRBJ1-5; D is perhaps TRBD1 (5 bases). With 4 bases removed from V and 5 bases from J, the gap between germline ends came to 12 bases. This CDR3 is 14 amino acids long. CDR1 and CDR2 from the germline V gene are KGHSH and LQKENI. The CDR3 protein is CASSLKGRDQPQHF. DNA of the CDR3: TGTGCCAGCTCACTGAAGGGGAGGGATCAGCCCCAGCATTTT.

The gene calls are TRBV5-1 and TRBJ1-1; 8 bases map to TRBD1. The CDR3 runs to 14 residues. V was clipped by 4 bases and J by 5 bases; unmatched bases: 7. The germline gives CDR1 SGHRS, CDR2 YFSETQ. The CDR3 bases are TGCGCCAGCAGCGTGGACAGGGTTGATACTGAAGCTTTCTTT. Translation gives CASSVDRVDTEAFF.

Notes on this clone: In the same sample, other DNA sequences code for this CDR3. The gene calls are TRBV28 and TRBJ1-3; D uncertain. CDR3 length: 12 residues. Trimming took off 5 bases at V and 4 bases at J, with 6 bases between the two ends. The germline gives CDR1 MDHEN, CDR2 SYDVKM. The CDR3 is CASSLQGNTIYF. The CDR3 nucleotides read TGTGCCAGCAGTCTACAGGGAAACACCATATATTTT.

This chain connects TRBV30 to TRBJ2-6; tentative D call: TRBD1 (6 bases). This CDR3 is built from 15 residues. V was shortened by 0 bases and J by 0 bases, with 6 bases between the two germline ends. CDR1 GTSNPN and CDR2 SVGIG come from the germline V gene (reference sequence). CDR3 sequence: CAWSVGGSGANVLTF. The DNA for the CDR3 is TGTGCCTGGAGTGTAGGGGGCTCTGGGGCCAACGTCCTGACTTTC.

The CDR3 sequence is CASSYRGAVADEQYF. The CDR3, as DNA: TGTGCCAGCAGTTACCGGGGGGCCGTCGCGGACGAGCAGTACTTC. The genes are TRBV6-2 or TRBV6-3 and TRBJ2-7, with a weak D call TRBD2 (7 bases). CDR3 length: 15 residues. Germline V lookup: CDR1 MNHEY, CDR2 SVGEGT. V lost 2 bases to trimming and J lost 5 bases, with 16 bases between them.

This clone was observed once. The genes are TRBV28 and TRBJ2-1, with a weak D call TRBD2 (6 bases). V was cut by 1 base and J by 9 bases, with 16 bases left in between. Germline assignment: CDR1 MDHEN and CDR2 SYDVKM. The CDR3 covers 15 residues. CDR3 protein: CASSLSRRRDGEQFF. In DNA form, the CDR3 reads TGTGCCAGCAGTTTATCCCGGAGGAGGGACGGTGAGCAGTTCTTC.

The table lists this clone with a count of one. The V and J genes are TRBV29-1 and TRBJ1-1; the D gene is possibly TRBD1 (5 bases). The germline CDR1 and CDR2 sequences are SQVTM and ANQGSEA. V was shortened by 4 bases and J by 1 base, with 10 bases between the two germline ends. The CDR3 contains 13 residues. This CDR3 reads CSVAAGPNTEAFF. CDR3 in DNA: TGCAGCGTTGCCGCAGGGCCGAACACTGAAGCTTTCTTT.

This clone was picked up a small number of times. This chain's CDR3 is CASRRKSMQGPGEQFF. The CDR3 nucleotides read TGTGCCAGCAGACGAAAATCAATGCAGGGGCCGGGTGAGCAGTTCTTC. V usage is TRBV3-1 (or the pseudogene TRBV3-2) and J usage is TRBJ2-1; D perhaps matches TRBD1 (6 bases). The V end lost 6 bases, the J end lost 9 bases, and 24 bases lay between the germline ends. CDR3 size: 16 residues. Germline V lookup: CDR1 LGHDT, CDR2 YNNKEL (reference sequence).

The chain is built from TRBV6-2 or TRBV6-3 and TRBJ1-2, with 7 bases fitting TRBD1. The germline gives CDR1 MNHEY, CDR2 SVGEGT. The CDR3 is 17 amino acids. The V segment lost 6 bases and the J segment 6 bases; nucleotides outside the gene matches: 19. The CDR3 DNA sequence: TGTGCCAGCAGCCCTGCTAGGACAGGCCGGGTGGGTGATGGCTACACCTTC. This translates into CASSPARTGRVGDGYTF.

CDR3 sequence reads: CASSLGLAGPNNEQFF. In nucleotides, the CDR3 is TGTGCCAGCAGTTTGGGACTAGCGGGACCCAACAATGAGCAGTTCTTC. The J gene is TRBJ2-1, the V gene TRBV28; TRBD2 agrees at 13 bases. The germline CDR1 and CDR2 sequences are MDHEN and SYDVKM. J gave up 5 bases and V 3 bases, and 4 bases lay outside the gene matches. This CDR3 comprises 16 residues.

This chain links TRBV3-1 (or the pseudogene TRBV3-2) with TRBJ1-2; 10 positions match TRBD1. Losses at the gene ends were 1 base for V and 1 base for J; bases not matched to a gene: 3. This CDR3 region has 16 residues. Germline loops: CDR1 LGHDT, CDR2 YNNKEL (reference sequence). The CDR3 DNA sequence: TGTGCCAGCAGCCAAGCGGGACAGGGGTATAACTATGGCTACACCTTC. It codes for CASSQAGQGYNYGYTF.

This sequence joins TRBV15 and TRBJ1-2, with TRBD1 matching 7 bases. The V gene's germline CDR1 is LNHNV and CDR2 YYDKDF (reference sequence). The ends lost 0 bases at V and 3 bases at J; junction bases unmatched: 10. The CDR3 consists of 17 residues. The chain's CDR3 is CATSREGDRTRHYGYTF. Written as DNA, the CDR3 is TGTGCCACCAGCAGAGAGGGGGACAGAACACGACACTATGGCTACACCTTC.

CDR3 DNA sequence: TGTGCCAGCAGCTTTAAAGCGGGACAACGCTACGAGCAGTACTTC. Protein: CASSFKAGQRYEQYF. The rearrangement links TRBV7-2 to TRBJ2-7; possible D gene TRBD2, 7 bases. With 3 bases removed from V and 3 bases from J, the gap between germline ends came to 15 bases. The germline CDR1 and CDR2 sequences are SGHTA and FQGNSA. The CDR3 contains 15 residues. Full variable domain (rest looked up from reference TRBV7-2 and TRBJ2-7): GAGVSQSPSNKVTEKGKDVELRCDPISGHTALYWYRQSLGQGLEFLIYFQGNSAPDKSGLPSDRFSAERTGGSVSTLTIQRTQQEDSAVYLCASSFKAGQRYEQYFGPGTRLTVT.

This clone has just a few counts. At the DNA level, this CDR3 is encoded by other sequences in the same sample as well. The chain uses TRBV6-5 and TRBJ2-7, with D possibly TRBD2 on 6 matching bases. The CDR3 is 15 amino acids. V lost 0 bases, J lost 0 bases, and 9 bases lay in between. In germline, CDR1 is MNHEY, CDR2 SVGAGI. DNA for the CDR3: TGTGCCAGCAGTTACTCTGGGGGGAGCTCCTACGAGCAGTACTTC. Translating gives CASSYSGGSSYEQYF.

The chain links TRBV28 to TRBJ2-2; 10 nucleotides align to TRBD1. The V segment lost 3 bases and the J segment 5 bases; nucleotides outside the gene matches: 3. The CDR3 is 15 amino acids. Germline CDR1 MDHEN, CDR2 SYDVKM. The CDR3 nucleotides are TGTGCCAGCAGTTTTAGACAGGGGGCGACCGGGGAGCTGTTTTTT. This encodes CASSFRQGATGELFF.

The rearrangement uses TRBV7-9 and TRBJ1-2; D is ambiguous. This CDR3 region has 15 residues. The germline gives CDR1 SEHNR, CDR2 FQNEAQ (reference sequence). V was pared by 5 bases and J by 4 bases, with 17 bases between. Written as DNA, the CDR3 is TGTGCCAGCAGCGAAATGGTATGGGGAGGCTATGGCTACACCTTC. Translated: CASSEMVWGGYGYTF. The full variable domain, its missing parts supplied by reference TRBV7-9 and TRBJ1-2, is DTGVSQNPRHKITKRGQNVTFRCDPISEHNRLYWYRQTLGQGPEFLTYFQNEAQLEKSRLLSDRFSAERPKGSFSTLEIQRTEQGDSAMYLCASSEMVWGGYGYTFGSGTRLTVV.

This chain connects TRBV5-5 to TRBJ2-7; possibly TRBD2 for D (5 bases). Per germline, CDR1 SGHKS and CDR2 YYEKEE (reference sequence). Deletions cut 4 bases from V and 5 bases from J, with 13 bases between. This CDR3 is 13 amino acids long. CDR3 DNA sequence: TGTGCCAGCAGCCGCGACCCCGGGGACGAGCAGTACTTC. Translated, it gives CASSRDPGDEQYF.

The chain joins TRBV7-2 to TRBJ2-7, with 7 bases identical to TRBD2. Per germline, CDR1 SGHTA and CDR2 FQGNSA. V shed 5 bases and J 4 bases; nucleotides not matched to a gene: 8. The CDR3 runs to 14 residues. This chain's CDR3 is CASSLDGGRYEQYF. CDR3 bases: TGTGCCAGCAGCCTCGACGGGGGGAGGTACGAGCAGTACTTC.

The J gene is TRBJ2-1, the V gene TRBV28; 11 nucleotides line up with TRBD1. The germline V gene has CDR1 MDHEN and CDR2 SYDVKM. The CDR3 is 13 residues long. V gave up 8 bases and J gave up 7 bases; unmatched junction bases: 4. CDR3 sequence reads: CASLDRGRNEQFF. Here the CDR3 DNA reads TGTGCCAGCCTGGACAGGGGGCGAAATGAGCAGTTCTTC.

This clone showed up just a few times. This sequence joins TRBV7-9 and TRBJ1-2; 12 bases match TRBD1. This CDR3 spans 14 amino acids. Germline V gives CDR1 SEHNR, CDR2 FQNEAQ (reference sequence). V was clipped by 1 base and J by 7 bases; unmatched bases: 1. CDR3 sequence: CASSLGDRGPGYTF. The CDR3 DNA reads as TGTGCCAGCAGCTTAGGGGACAGGGGGCCTGGCTACACCTTC.

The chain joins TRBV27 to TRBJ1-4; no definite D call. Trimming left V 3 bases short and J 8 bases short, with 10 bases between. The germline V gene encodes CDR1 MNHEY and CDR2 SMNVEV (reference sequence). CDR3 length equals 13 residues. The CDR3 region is CASSFRDGEKLFF. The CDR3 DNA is TGTGCCAGCAGTTTCAGAGACGGGGAAAAACTGTTTTTT. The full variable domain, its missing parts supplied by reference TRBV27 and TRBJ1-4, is EAQVTQNPRYLITVTGKKLTVTCSQNMNHEYMSWYRQDPGLGLRQIYYSMNVEVTDKGDVPEGYKVSRKEKRNFPLILESPSPNQTSLYFCASSFRDGEKLFFGSGTQLSVL.

CDR3 nucleotides: TGCGCCAGCAGTTCTACTAGCGGGGGTTACGAGCAGTACTTC. Residues: CASSSTSGGYEQYF. This sequence joins TRBV5-1 and TRBJ2-7, with TRBD2 matching 11 bases. The CDR3 loop spans 14 amino acids. J lost 4 bases, V lost 5 bases, and 5 bases had no gene match. Germline V gives CDR1 SGHRS, CDR2 YFSETQ.

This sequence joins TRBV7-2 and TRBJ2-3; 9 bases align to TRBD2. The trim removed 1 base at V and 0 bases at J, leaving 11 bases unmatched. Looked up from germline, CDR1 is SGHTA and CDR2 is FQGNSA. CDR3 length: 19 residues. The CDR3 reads CASSLDAGGPPLSTDTQYF. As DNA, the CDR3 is TGTGCCAGCAGCTTAGATGCGGGAGGGCCCCCACTTAGCACAGATACGCAGTATTTT. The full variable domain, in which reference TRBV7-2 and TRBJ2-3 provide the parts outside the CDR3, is GAGVSQSPSNKVTEKGKDVELRCDPISGHTALYWYRQSLGQGLEFLIYFQGNSAPDKSGLPSDRFSAERTGGSVSTLTIQRTQQEDSAVYLCASSLDAGGPPLSTDTQYFGPGTRLTVL.